Presented here are 10 T cell receptor beta chains from one specimen sequenced in a study of shared clonotypes between healthy human individuals. TCRdb keeps only in-frame clones here, not all; method: immunoSEQ multiplex PCR. The sample carries 1 million to 1.3 million clones, around 78% recorded once. The sequencing sample was made of memory CD4+ T cells from PBMCs. The subset is: CD45RA-negative fraction. These receptors originate from a man aged 18 to 30 in good health. Some clones in this sample may be carry-over from other donors' samples.

The chain carries TRBV28 and TRBJ1-2; D possibly corresponds to TRBD1 (6 bases). Trimming shortened V by 1 base and J by 7 bases, and 16 bases separated the two germline ends. Germline lookup yields CDR1 MDHEN and CDR2 SYDVKM. The CDR3 consists of 15 residues. The CDR3 reads CASSLYRGAIGGYTF. The DNA for the CDR3 is TGTGCCAGCAGTTTATATAGGGGGGCGATTGGTGGCTACACCTTC.

About this clone: The same CDR3 can be traced to other DNA sequences in this sample. This chain links TRBV28 with TRBJ1-2; D is perhaps TRBD1 (6 bases). Trimming shortened V by 2 bases and J by 2 bases, and 12 bases separated the two germline ends. This CDR3 is built from 15 residues. Looked up from germline, CDR1 is MDHEN and CDR2 is SYDVKM. The CDR3 reads CASSLPGRGNYGYTF. CDR3 DNA: TGTGCCAGCAGTTTACCAGGCAGGGGAAACTATGGCTACACCTTC.

This clone was recorded only once. It is likely a read error: a sequence one base away is far more abundant. The chain couples TRBV15 to TRBJ2-7; 13 bases fit TRBD2. Germline V gives CDR1 LNHNV, CDR2 YYDKDF (reference sequence). V trimming: 0 bases; J trimming: 6 bases; junction bases outside the gene matches: 5. The CDR3 runs 16 residues. CDR3 bases: TGTGCCACCAGCAGAGATTGGGGACTAGCGGGAAGCGAGCAGTACTTC. It translates to CATSRDWGLAGSEQYF. The full variable domain, its missing parts supplied by reference TRBV15 and TRBJ2-7, is DAMVIQNPRYQVTQFGKPVTLSCSQTLNHNVMYWYQQKSSQAPKLLFHYYDKDFNNEADTPDNFQSRRPNTSFCFLDIRSPGLGDTAMYLCATSRDWGLAGSEQYFGPGTRLTVT.

The chain couples TRBV27 to TRBJ1-1; D is unclear. The V and J ends lost 0 bases and 7 bases respectively, with 12 bases between them. Germline loops: CDR1 MNHEY, CDR2 SMNVEV (reference sequence). The CDR3 is 14 residues long. The CDR3 DNA follows: TGTGCCAGCAGTTTATCTTGGGTTCAAGGTGAAGCTTTCTTT. Protein sequence: CASSLSWVQGEAFF.

In the case of this clone: A read error may account for a junction end that differs from germline. The CDR3 region has the DNA TGTGCCAGCAGGGGGACAGGGTATAGACCCTCTCGGGCCAACGTCCTGACTTTC. It codes for CASRGTGYRPSRANVLTF. The chain is built from TRBV2 and TRBJ2-6; 9 bases align to TRBD1. Germline assignment: CDR1 SNHLY and CDR2 FYNNEI. CDR3 length equals 18 residues.

This clone is a singleton in its sample. This chain links TRBV19 with TRBJ1-2; D remains ambiguous. Germline V gene lookup returns CDR1 LNHDA and CDR2 SQIVND (reference sequence). The CDR3 is 12 residues long. Trimming stripped 7 bases from V and 8 bases from J, with 14 bases between. The CDR3 sequence: CASKGRRLGYTF. CDR3 coding DNA: TGTGCCAGTAAGGGCAGGCGTTTGGGCTACACCTTC.

With respect to this clone: A far larger clone lies a single base away; this is likely a read error. Other DNA sequences in the sample encode the same CDR3. This rearrangement joins TRBV29-1 to TRBJ1-2, with D possibly matching TRBD1 (5 bases). The CDR3 has 14 residues. Per the germline V gene, CDR1 is SQVTM and CDR2 is ANQGSEA. Between the trimmed V and J ends, which lost 7 bases and 2 bases, there was a span of 17 bases. The CDR3 sequence: CSAEHRGENYGYTF. In DNA, the CDR3 is TGCAGCGCCGAACATCGGGGCGAGAACTATGGCTACACCTTC.

The chain couples TRBV28 to TRBJ1-2; TRBD1 aligns across 7 bases. Germline V gene lookup returns CDR1 MDHEN and CDR2 SYDVKM. Trimming took 5 bases from V and 7 from J; bases not matched to a gene: 7. The CDR3 length is 13 residues. CDR3 coding DNA: TGTGCCAGCAGTCCCCCGACAGGGCCTGGCTACACCTTC. This codes for CASSPPTGPGYTF.

This rearrangement joins TRBV7-9 to TRBJ2-1; 7 bases agree with TRBD1. The CDR3 is 13 amino acids. The trim removed 3 bases at V and 9 bases at J, leaving 5 bases unmatched. CDR1 SEHNR and CDR2 FQNEAQ come from the germline V gene (reference sequence). The CDR3 is CASSFTGAGEQFF. The CDR3 coding sequence is TGTGCCAGCAGCTTTACAGGGGCCGGTGAGCAGTTCTTC.

V gene TRBV11-2 combines with J gene TRBJ2-3; D might be TRBD2 (6 bases). The CDR3 sequence is 15 residues long. CDR1 is SGHAT and CDR2 is FQNNGV in the germline V gene. Trimming removed 4 bases at V and 7 bases at J, with 18 bases between. The CDR3 reads CASSSPFIGGYTQYF. The CDR3 bases are TGTGCCAGCAGCTCTCCATTTATCGGGGGTTATACGCAGTATTTT.